This T cell receptor beta chain is from a study of T-cell reconstitution after alpha-beta-depleted transplantation in children. Per the germline V gene, CDR1 is LGHDT and CDR2 is YNNKEL (reference sequence). The trim removed 9 bases at V and 3 bases at J, leaving 4 bases unmatched. The CDR3 has 13 residues. Regarding the study as a whole: Fresh T-cell production supplied most of the T-cell counts and diversity seen one year after transplant. After transplant, high TCRbeta diversity at day 60 in some patients arose from surviving recipient T cells and thymic progenitors.

A few counts support this clonotype. What it binds is not known. During its preparation, the TCRbeta library received unique molecular identifiers. Using its own MiXCR run on the PCR reads, TCRdb lists one record per CDR3 protein. In the table there are about 830,000 distinct CDR3 sequences, approximately 15% of which are singletons. The TCR comes from a male patient younger than 18 who had a stem cell transplant for acute lymphoblastic leukemia, so the T cells may come from the graft donor. The chain has TRBV3-1 and TRBJ2-7, with 11 nucleotides matching TRBD2. This specimen consisted of PBMCs, mostly from graft donor cells, obtained 360 days after TCRalphabeta/CD19-depleted stem cell transplant. The CDR3 sequence is CASGGLAVYEQYF. CDR3 nucleotide sequence: TGTGCCAGTGGGGGACTAGCGGTCTACGAGCAGTACTTC.